Each of the 27 T cell receptor beta chains below was sequenced from the same sample in a study of shared clonotypes between healthy human individuals. The table came from immunoSEQ multiplex PCR; TCRdb's copy has only in-frame clones and leaves some out. Of roughly 1.5 million clones in the sample, approximately 98% were seen once. What was sequenced was naive CD4+ T cells sorted from blood. As for subset: CD45RA+ positively selected. The receptors shown here come from a man aged 25 to 45 in good health.

This chain connects TRBV7-8 to TRBJ2-7, with D possibly being TRBD1 (5 bases). This CDR3 is built from 13 residues. In germline, CDR1 is SGHVS, CDR2 FQNEAQ. The V and J ends lost 5 bases and 2 bases respectively, with 10 bases between them. CDR3 loop: CASSLDRTYEQYF. As DNA, the CDR3 is TGTGCCAGCAGCCTCGACAGAACCTACGAGCAGTACTTC.

A single count supports this clone. The chain is built from TRBV7-2 and TRBJ1-5, with TRBD1 identical over 7 bases. The CDR3 is 15 amino acids. Germline assignment: CDR1 SGHTA and CDR2 FQGNSA. Losses at the gene ends were 4 bases for V and 6 bases for J; bases not matched to a gene: 9. CDR3 bases: TGTGCCAGCAGCTCGATGACAGGGATCGCTCAGCCCCAGCATTTT. This gives the protein CASSSMTGIAQPQHF. The variable domain in full, completed from reference TRBV7-2 and TRBJ1-5, reads GAGVSQSPSNKVTEKGKDVELRCDPISGHTALYWYRQSLGQGLEFLIYFQGNSAPDKSGLPSDRFSAERTGGSVSTLTIQRTQQEDSAVYLCASSSMTGIAQPQHFGDGTRLSIL.

The CDR3 is CSVYSGYEQYF. CDR3 sequence (DNA): TGCAGCGTTTATTCAGGGTACGAGCAGTACTTC. V is TRBV29-1 and J is TRBJ2-7; D may be TRBD1 (5 bases). V was trimmed by 5 bases and J by 4 bases, leaving 9 bases between them. Germline CDR1 and CDR2: SQVTM and ANQGSEA. This CDR3 comprises 11 residues.

The chain links TRBV29-1 to TRBJ1-2, with D perhaps matching TRBD1 (5 bases). The CDR3 sequence is 12 residues long. Germline assignment: CDR1 SQVTM and CDR2 ANQGSEA. V was cut by 3 bases and J by 6 bases, with 11 bases left in between. CDR3 in DNA: TGCAGCGTTGAGAAGGGGAGTGATGGCTACACCTTC. It encodes CSVEKGSDGYTF. The variable domain in full, completed from reference TRBV29-1 and TRBJ1-2, reads SAVISQKPSRDICQRGTSLTIQCQVDSQVTMMFWYRQQPGQSLTLIATANQGSEATYESGFVIDKFPISRPNLTFSTLTVSNMSPEDSSIYLCSVEKGSDGYTFGSGTRLTVV.

The chain uses TRBV29-1 and TRBJ2-1, with D possibly TRBD1 on 7 matching bases. The CDR3 contains 15 residues. Trimming took off 6 bases at V and 6 bases at J, with 21 bases between the two ends. Per the germline V gene, CDR1 is SQVTM and CDR2 is ANQGSEA. The CDR3 DNA is TGCAGCGTATCACTGACAGGGATGGGGGGCAATGAGCAGTTCTTC. This translates into CSVSLTGMGGNEQFF.

The chain uses TRBV27 and TRBJ1-2, with 11 bases that match TRBD1. This CDR3 spans 13 amino acids. The V and J ends lost 8 bases and 8 bases, in that order; junction bases with no gene match: 7. The germline V gene has CDR1 MNHEY and CDR2 SMNVEV (reference sequence). The chain's CDR3 is CASSGTGGKGYTF. The CDR3 region has the DNA TGTGCCAGCTCCGGGACAGGGGGTAAAGGCTACACCTTC.

V gene TRBV7-8 combines with J gene TRBJ2-1; 10 nucleotides agree with TRBD2. Germline loops: CDR1 SGHVS, CDR2 FQNEAQ. This CDR3 has 15 amino acids. J gave up 9 bases and V 5 bases, and 10 bases lay outside the gene matches. CDR3 bases: TGTGCCAGCAGCCCAAGATACCAGCGGGAGGGTGAGCAGTTCTTC. Translation: CASSPRYQREGEQFF.

This chain joins TRBV10-3 and TRBJ1-2; a possible D gene is TRBD1 (6 bases). Germline CDR1 ENHRY, CDR2 SYGVKD. Trimming took 7 bases from V and 2 from J, leaving 14 bases between them. This CDR3 region has 14 residues. Written as DNA, the CDR3 is TGTGCCATCAACCGGGACAAGATCAACTATGGCTACACCTTC. Protein: CAINRDKINYGYTF.

Notes on this clone: The sample holds other DNA sequences that translate to the same CDR3. The genes are TRBV18 and TRBJ2-1, with 9 bases that match TRBD2. The germline CDR1 and CDR2 sequences are KGHSH and LQKENI. CDR3 length equals 15 residues. The junction had 1 base not matched to a gene; V was cut back by 1 base and J by 3 bases. CDR3 amino acids: CASSPRLADYNEQFF. The CDR3 nucleotides read TGTGCCAGCTCACCACGACTAGCGGACTACAATGAGCAGTTCTTC.

V gene TRBV7-9 combines with J gene TRBJ1-2, with 7 nucleotides matching TRBD1. The CDR3 sequence is 13 residues long. Trimming removed 5 bases from V and 6 bases from J; junction bases left unmatched: 6. CDR1 is SEHNR and CDR2 is FQNEAQ in the germline V gene (reference sequence). Here the CDR3 reads CASSQGDRDGYTF. The CDR3 coding sequence is TGTGCCAGCAGCCAGGGGGACCGGGATGGCTACACCTTC.

This clone appeared a single time. The genes are TRBV6-1 and TRBJ2-1, with TRBD2 matching over 10 bases. With 7 bases clipped from V and 9 bases from J, the junction kept 9 bases outside the gene matches. The CDR3 has 14 residues. Germline-derived CDR1 and CDR2 are MNHNS and SASEGT. CDR3 nucleotides: TGTGCCAGCATCCTAGGGCTAGCGGGAGTTGAGCAGTTCTTC. Translating gives CASILGLAGVEQFF.

The chain uses TRBV18 and TRBJ1-5; D is possibly TRBD1 (5 bases). CDR1 is KGHSH, CDR2 LQKENI, per germline. The CDR3 consists of 16 residues. The V gene lost 4 bases and the J gene lost 1 base, with 14 bases spanning the gap. CDR3 region: CASSLINRDSNQPQHF. The CDR3 DNA follows: TGTGCCAGCTCACTCATAAACCGGGACAGCAATCAGCCCCAGCATTTT.

The chain carries TRBV10-2 and TRBJ1-2; D unresolved. Trimming left V 2 bases short and J 7 bases short, with 11 bases between. Germline CDR1 is WSHSY and CDR2 is SAAADI. The CDR3 is made up of 13 amino acids. The CDR3 spells CASSEDPRSGYTF. The CDR3 DNA follows: TGCGCCAGCAGTGAGGACCCCCGTAGTGGCTACACCTTC.

V is TRBV11-2 and J is TRBJ1-3, with D tentatively TRBD1 (5 bases). The CDR3 runs to 14 residues. Trimming removed 5 bases from V and 4 bases from J, with 12 bases in between. Germline loops: CDR1 SGHAT, CDR2 FQNNGV. The CDR3 reads CASSQRDRGNTIYF. In nucleotides, the CDR3 is TGTGCCAGCAGCCAAAGGGACCGAGGAAACACCATATATTTT.

The V and J genes are TRBV13 and TRBJ2-1; 7 nucleotides match TRBD2. The V gene end was trimmed by 6 bases and the J gene end by 2 bases; junction bases not matched to a gene: 13. CDR1 is PRHDT, CDR2 FYEKMQ, per germline (reference sequence). The CDR3 is 17 residues long. CDR3 sequence: CASSFIAAGRAYNEQFF. As DNA, the CDR3 is TGTGCCAGCAGTTTTATCGCGGCGGGGAGGGCCTACAATGAGCAGTTCTTC.

This rearrangement joins TRBV11-2 to TRBJ2-2; 8 nucleotides line up with TRBD2. The V gene end was trimmed by 2 bases and the J gene end by 9 bases; junction bases not matched to a gene: 11. Germline V lookup: CDR1 SGHAT, CDR2 FQNNGV. CDR3 length: 16 residues. The CDR3 DNA sequence: TGTGCCAGCAGCTTAAATTCGTTGGGCGGGAGGAGGGAGCTGTTTTTT. Its protein product is CASSLNSLGGRRELFF.

The chain couples TRBV5-1 to TRBJ1-2; D is undetermined. CDR3 length equals 18 residues. Looked up from germline, CDR1 is SGHRS and CDR2 is YFSETQ. Trimming shortened V by 0 bases and J by 8 bases, and 26 bases separated the two germline ends. CDR3 nucleotide sequence: TGCGCCAGCAGCTTGGGTCGGACCGGAGGCCCCTCTCCTAGGGGCTACACCTTC. Amino acid sequence: CASSLGRTGGPSPRGYTF.

The chain combines TRBV28 with TRBJ1-1, with unresolved D. V was pared by 5 bases and J by 0 bases, with 16 bases between. The CDR3 runs to 16 residues. Germline CDR1 and CDR2: MDHEN and SYDVKM. The CDR3 coding sequence is TGTGCCAGCAGTCCACCCGGGAGGACCTTGAACACTGAAGCTTTCTTT. It translates to CASSPPGRTLNTEAFF.

The chain couples TRBV11-2 to TRBJ2-1; tentative D call: TRBD2 (6 bases). In germline, CDR1 is SGHAT, CDR2 FQNNGV. CDR3 length: 16 amino acids. Trimming took off 5 bases at V and 0 bases at J, with 14 bases between the two ends. The CDR3 DNA follows: TGTGCCAGCAGCATAGTTAGCGGAAGCTCCTACAATGAGCAGTTCTTC. It translates to CASSIVSGSSYNEQFF.

The V and J genes are TRBV5-4 and TRBJ2-1, with D perhaps TRBD1 (5 bases). CDR3 length: 15 amino acids. Trimming cost V 0 bases and J 2 bases, with 9 bases left between them. CDR1 and CDR2 from the germline V gene are SGHNT and YYREEE (reference sequence). The DNA of the CDR3 is TGTGCCAGCAGCTTGGAAGGGGTGGCCTACAATGAGCAGTTCTTC. Residues: CASSLEGVAYNEQFF. Full variable domain (outside the CDR3, taken from reference TRBV5-4 and TRBJ2-1): ETGVTQSPTHLIKTRGQQVTLRCSSQSGHNTVSWYQQALGQGPQFIFQYYREEENGRGNFPPRFSGLQFPNYSSELNVNALELDDSALYLCASSLEGVAYNEQFFGPGTRLTVL.

This chain links TRBV7-2 with TRBJ1-4; D is possibly TRBD1 (5 bases). The CDR3 runs to 14 residues. Germline assignment: CDR1 SGHTA and CDR2 FQGNSA. With 5 bases removed from V and 7 bases from J, the gap between germline ends came to 14 bases. The CDR3 DNA follows: TGTGCCAGCAGCCGGGGGTACCGGTTTGAAAAACTGTTTTTT. This encodes CASSRGYRFEKLFF.

In DNA form, the CDR3 reads TGCGCCAGCAGCCAAGTAATTTCAGGGGGGCGCGATCAGCCCCAGCATTTT. This gives the protein CASSQVISGGRDQPQHF. The chain combines TRBV4-1 with TRBJ1-5, with 7 nucleotides matching TRBD1. CDR3 length: 17 residues. The V gene end was trimmed by 1 base and the J gene end by 5 bases; junction bases not matched to a gene: 11. Germline V gives CDR1 MGHRA, CDR2 YSYEKL.

This chain connects TRBV10-3 to TRBJ2-5, with TRBD2 identical over 7 bases. This CDR3 is built from 14 residues. Germline V gene lookup returns CDR1 ENHRY and CDR2 SYGVKD. V lost 10 bases to trimming and J lost 2 bases; unmatched junction nucleotides: 10. The CDR3 spells CATGGTGSQETQYF. CDR3 sequence (DNA): TGTGCCACCGGGGGGACGGGTTCTCAAGAGACCCAGTACTTC.

The gene calls are TRBV27 and TRBJ2-2; maybe TRBD2 (5 bases). This CDR3 comprises 17 residues. Between the trimmed V and J ends, which lost 2 bases and 6 bases, there was a span of 19 bases. CDR1 and CDR2 from the germline V gene are MNHEY and SMNVEV (reference sequence). The DNA for the CDR3 is TGTGCCAGCAGTTTACGGGGAAGCCCTATTATGGCCGGGGAGCTGTTTTTT. This codes for CASSLRGSPIMAGELFF.

The CDR3 is CASSAGTGSYEQYF. The DNA of the CDR3 is TGCGCCAGCAGCGCCGGGACAGGTTCCTACGAGCAGTACTTC. This chain connects TRBV10-1 to TRBJ2-7; 8 bases fit TRBD1. Germline CDR1 reads WNHNN; CDR2 reads SYGVQD (reference sequence). The CDR3 runs to 14 residues. J lost 1 base, V lost 6 bases, and 5 bases had no gene match.

The CDR3 DNA sequence: TGTGCCAGCAGCCAAGATCTGATAGCGGGAGGGGGAAATGAGCAGTTCTTC. It yields the protein CASSQDLIAGGGNEQFF. The chain employs TRBV4-2 and TRBJ2-1, with 11 bases fitting TRBD2. Germline trimming cut 0 bases from V and 7 bases from J; bases unmatched to any gene: 8. This CDR3 comprises 17 residues. Germline V gives CDR1 LGHNA, CDR2 YNFKEQ.

The chain is built from TRBV9 and TRBJ2-4; 7 nucleotides match TRBD1. The germline gives CDR1 SGDLS, CDR2 YYNGEE. V shed 4 bases and J 0 bases; nucleotides not matched to a gene: 13. This CDR3 is 18 amino acids long. The chain's CDR3 is CASSKPTGEPLAKNIQYF. Here the CDR3 DNA reads TGTGCCAGCAGCAAACCTACAGGGGAACCCTTAGCCAAAAACATTCAGTACTTC.